Following are 29 T cell receptor beta chains from one sample sequenced in a study of blood T cell repertoires in COVID-19. Some clones are missing from TCRdb's copy, which holds only in-frame ones; the method was immunoSEQ multiplex PCR. This repertoire shows about 170,000 clones, approximately 86% found once; its top ten account for about 0.6%. The sequencing input was peripheral blood. These receptors all come from a man between 60 and 75 years old with COVID-19, enrolled during active disease.

This clone was seen a single time. The rearrangement uses TRBV5-1 and TRBJ1-3; no firm D call. The CDR3 spans 13 residues. With 4 bases removed from V and 3 bases from J, the gap between germline ends came to 8 bases. CDR1 is SGHRS and CDR2 is YFSETQ in the germline V gene. CDR3: CASSISGGNTIYF. The CDR3 bases are TGCGCCAGCAGCATCTCGGGTGGAAACACCATATATTTT.

This chain joins TRBV19 and TRBJ2-1; 9 positions agree with TRBD2. Germline assignment: CDR1 LNHDA and CDR2 SQIVND (reference sequence). CDR3 length equals 14 residues. The trim removed 7 bases at V and 7 bases at J, leaving 8 bases unmatched. DNA of the CDR3: TGTGCCAGTACCTCTCTAGCGGGGAAGAATGAGCAGTTCTTC. Translating it yields CASTSLAGKNEQFF.

In this sample, this clone turned up a few times. The rearrangement joins TRBV30 to TRBJ1-5; 8 nucleotides align to TRBD1. This CDR3 spans 13 amino acids. In germline, CDR1 is GTSNPN, CDR2 SVGIG (reference sequence). V lost 7 bases, J lost 4 bases, and 6 bases stayed unmatched. CDR3 coding DNA: TGTGCCTTCCAGGGGGCAGGAAATCAGCCCCAGCATTTT. Translation gives CAFQGAGNQPQHF.

V usage is TRBV7-2 and J usage is TRBJ2-3; the D gene is possibly TRBD1 (6 bases). This CDR3 is 15 amino acids long. The germline V gene has CDR1 SGHTA and CDR2 FQGNSA. V lost 2 bases and J lost 2, with 11 bases in between. CDR3 residues: CASSLLGANTDTQYF. As DNA, the CDR3 is TGTGCCAGCAGCTTACTGGGGGCGAACACAGATACGCAGTATTTT.

V gene TRBV24-1 combines with J gene TRBJ2-7, with D possibly matching TRBD1 (6 bases). This CDR3 contains 15 residues. Germline assignment: CDR1 KGHDR and CDR2 SFDVKD. The germline V and J ends were trimmed by 3 bases and 2 bases, with 13 bases remaining between them. The CDR3 here is CATSDPQGHPYEQYF. The CDR3 DNA is TGTGCCACCAGTGATCCCCAGGGACACCCCTACGAGCAGTACTTC.

Turning to this clone: This sample also contains other DNA sequences that code for the same CDR3. The chain is built from TRBV5-6 and TRBJ1-1; 7 bases align to TRBD1. The CDR3 has 14 amino acids. Per germline, CDR1 SGHDT and CDR2 YYEEEE. The V gene end was trimmed by 2 bases and the J gene end by 2 bases; junction bases not matched to a gene: 3. For the CDR3, the DNA is TGTGCCAGCAGCTTCCGGGACAGAAACACTGAAGCTTTCTTT. The encoded protein is CASSFRDRNTEAFF.

The chain employs TRBV13 and TRBJ2-3; D gene ambiguous. The CDR3 covers 12 residues. Per the germline V gene, CDR1 is PRHDT and CDR2 is FYEKMQ (reference sequence). Trimming pared 3 bases from V and 4 bases from J, leaving 5 bases between. CDR3 sequence reads: CASSFESDTQYF. In nucleotides, the CDR3 is TGTGCCAGCAGCTTCGAGTCAGATACGCAGTATTTT.

CDR3 amino acids: CASSELGGKENEQFF. The CDR3 region has the DNA TGTGCCAGCAGTGAATTGGGGGGAAAGGAGAATGAGCAGTTCTTC. The chain combines TRBV25-1 with TRBJ2-1, with D tentatively TRBD2 (6 bases). The CDR3 totals 15 residues. Per the germline V gene, CDR1 is MGHDK and CDR2 is SYGVNS. Trimming pared 1 base from V and 7 bases from J, leaving 14 bases between.

V is TRBV4-2 and J is TRBJ1-3, with D perhaps matching TRBD1 (5 bases). This CDR3 region has 15 residues. V was shortened by 1 base and J by 4 bases, with 11 bases between the two germline ends. Germline V CDR1 and CDR2: LGHNA, YNFKEQ. CDR3 coding DNA: TGTGCCAGCAGCCAAGCCCAGGGAAGAGGAAACACCATATATTTT. It specifies CASSQAQGRGNTIYF.

This chain links TRBV13 with TRBJ1-1, with a weak D call TRBD1 (5 bases). V was clipped by 2 bases and J by 2 bases, with 12 bases between them. The CDR3 loop spans 15 amino acids. The V gene's germline CDR1 is PRHDT and CDR2 FYEKMQ (reference sequence). CDR3 coding DNA: TGTGCCAGCAGCTTAATCTGGGGGGGAAACACTGAAGCTTTCTTT. This sequence encodes CASSLIWGGNTEAFF.

This rearrangement joins TRBV2 to TRBJ1-1; D may be TRBD1 (5 bases). The germline gives CDR1 SNHLY, CDR2 FYNNEI. CDR3 length: 11 amino acids. CDR3 sequence reads: CAVGGDTEAFF. The DNA of the CDR3 is TGTGCAGTGGGGGGGGACACTGAAGCTTTCTTT.

A few counts support this clone. V gene TRBV11-3 combines with J gene TRBJ2-5, with D perhaps matching TRBD2 (5 bases). Germline V CDR1 and CDR2: SGHNT, YENEEA. The CDR3 has 14 residues. V was pared by 5 bases and J by 3 bases, with 13 bases between. CDR3 DNA sequence: TGTGCCAGCAGCCGCCGGACTGGGGAAGAGACCCAGTACTTC. Amino acid sequence: CASSRRTGEETQYF. Complete variable domain (other parts from reference TRBV11-3 and TRBJ2-5): EAGVVQSPRYKIIEKKQPVAFWCNPISGHNTLYWYLQNLGQGPELLIRYENEEAVDDSQLPKDRFSAERLKGVDSTLKIQPAELGDSAVYLCASSRRTGEETQYFGPGTRLLVL.

The rearrangement joins TRBV3-1 (or the pseudogene TRBV3-2) to TRBJ2-1, with 9 nucleotides matching TRBD2. Germline CDR1 is LGHDT and CDR2 is YNNKEL (reference sequence). V gave up 7 bases and J gave up 4 bases; unmatched junction bases: 8. CDR3 size: 15 residues. In DNA form, the CDR3 reads TGTGCCAGCACCCCCGGGACTAGCACATACAATGAGCAGTTCTTC. Translating gives CASTPGTSTYNEQFF.

The table lists this clone with a count of one. This chain links TRBV6-5 with TRBJ2-1; D might be TRBD2 (6 bases). Looked up from germline, CDR1 is MNHEY and CDR2 is SVGAGI. This CDR3 is 12 amino acids long. Between the trimmed V and J ends, which lost 6 bases and 7 bases, there was a span of 10 bases. For the CDR3, the DNA is TGTGCCAGCAGACAGGAGGGTAATGAGCAGTTCTTC. Residues: CASRQEGNEQFF.

The J gene is TRBJ1-1, the V gene TRBV4-2; D is unclear. With 1 base removed from V and 3 bases from J, the gap between germline ends came to 15 bases. Germline CDR1 reads LGHNA; CDR2 reads YNFKEQ. The CDR3 covers 16 residues. CDR3 region: CASSQGWQAADTEAFF. The CDR3 nucleotides are TGTGCCAGCAGCCAAGGTTGGCAGGCAGCGGACACTGAAGCTTTCTTT.

This clone appeared a single time. The V call is TRBV6-2 or TRBV6-3, the J call TRBJ2-7; TRBD1 agrees at 7 bases. V lost 5 bases, J lost 3 bases, and 13 bases stayed unmatched. CDR1 is MNHEY, CDR2 SVGEGT, per germline. There are 16 residues in the CDR3. CDR3 sequence (DNA): TGTGCCAGCAGTAAGAGCCAACGACAGGGATTCTACGAGCAGTACTTC. As protein: CASSKSQRQGFYEQYF.

V gene TRBV5-6 combines with J gene TRBJ2-5; perhaps TRBD1 as D (5 bases). Germline-derived CDR1 and CDR2 are SGHDT and YYEEEE. Trimming removed 5 bases at V and 7 bases at J, with 15 bases between. This CDR3 spans 13 amino acids. CDR3: CASRPKDRGTQYF. DNA for the CDR3: TGTGCCAGCAGACCAAAAGACAGAGGGACCCAGTACTTC.

The V and J genes are TRBV24-1 and TRBJ2-3; D is unresolved. This CDR3 has 12 residues. Germline lookup yields CDR1 KGHDR and CDR2 SFDVKD. Trimming shortened V by 3 bases and J by 4 bases, and 4 bases separated the two germline ends. The CDR3 here is CATSDGPDTQYF. In DNA form, the CDR3 reads TGTGCCACCAGTGATGGGCCAGATACGCAGTATTTT.

V gene TRBV4-2 combines with J gene TRBJ1-4; D is possibly TRBD1 (5 bases). This CDR3 has 16 residues. CDR1 and CDR2 (germline): LGHNA, YNFKEQ. V lost 1 base to trimming and J lost 6 bases, with 15 bases between them. The CDR3 here is CASSQVRGGGDEKLFF. CDR3 nucleotide sequence: TGTGCCAGCAGCCAAGTACGGGGCGGAGGGGATGAAAAACTGTTTTTT.

The chain combines TRBV4-3 with TRBJ2-7; 9 positions agree with TRBD1. Trimming removed 3 bases from V and 2 bases from J; junction bases left unmatched: 11. The CDR3 runs to 17 residues. Germline V gene lookup returns CDR1 LGHNA and CDR2 YSLEER. This chain's CDR3 is CASSHASGTGRPYEQYF. The CDR3 nucleotides are TGCGCCAGCAGCCATGCTTCCGGGACAGGGAGGCCCTACGAGCAGTACTTC.

V and J are TRBV6-5 and TRBJ1-2; D is possibly TRBD1 (5 bases). The V end was cut by 6 bases, the J end by 4 bases, with 9 bases between. The CDR3 is 12 residues long. The germline gives CDR1 MNHEY, CDR2 SVGAGI. This chain's CDR3 is CASSWGGYGYTF. The CDR3 nucleotides read TGTGCCAGCAGCTGGGGGGGCTATGGCTACACCTTC.

V is TRBV7-9 and J is TRBJ1-1, with D unresolved. CDR1 and CDR2 (germline): SEHNR, FQNEAQ (reference sequence). V lost 2 bases and J lost 1, with 5 bases in between. This CDR3 region has 13 residues. For the CDR3, the DNA is TGTGCCAGCAGCTTACAGGCGAACACTGAAGCTTTCTTT. Protein product: CASSLQANTEAFF.

CDR3 amino acids: CASSLGETGTGNTEAFF. CDR3 in DNA: TGTGCCAGCAGCTTAGGGGAGACCGGGACAGGGAACACTGAAGCTTTCTTT. This chain uses TRBV7-2 with TRBJ1-1; 8 nucleotides match TRBD1. CDR1 and CDR2 from the germline V gene are SGHTA and FQGNSA. Trimming cost V 1 base and J 1 base; bases outside gene matches: 8. This CDR3 is 17 amino acids long.

The V call is TRBV19, the J call TRBJ1-6; tentative D call: TRBD1 (6 bases). The germline V gene has CDR1 LNHDA and CDR2 SQIVND (reference sequence). V shed 10 bases and J shed 7 bases, with 11 bases lying between them. The CDR3 has 12 residues. DNA for the CDR3: TGTGCCACCCGGACAGAGAATTCACCCCTCCACTTT. Translation gives CATRTENSPLHF.

The chain is built from TRBV30 and TRBJ2-2; the D gene is possibly TRBD2 (5 bases). CDR1 is GTSNPN, CDR2 SVGIG, per germline (reference sequence). This CDR3 has 14 amino acids. V gave up 2 bases and J gave up 3 bases, with 10 bases separating them. For the CDR3, the DNA is TGTGCCTGGAGTTTACAGAGGGACACCGGGGAGCTGTTTTTT. This sequence encodes CAWSLQRDTGELFF.

The chain is built from TRBV5-1 and TRBJ2-5, with TRBD1 as a possible D gene (5 bases). The CDR3 is 13 residues long. Germline values: CDR1 SGHRS, CDR2 YFSETQ. V gave up 10 bases and J gave up 2 bases, with 15 bases separating them. The CDR3 spells CASNAGSQETQYF. The CDR3 nucleotides read TGCGCCTCCAACGCAGGGTCACAAGAGACCCAGTACTTC.

The chain has TRBV15 and TRBJ2-7, with D perhaps TRBD2 (6 bases). The CDR3 consists of 14 residues. Germline V gene sequence: CDR1 LNHNV, CDR2 YYDKDF (reference sequence). Trimming cost V 3 bases and J 3 bases, with 12 bases left between them. The CDR3 is CATSRDSGYYEQYF. The DNA of the CDR3 is TGTGCCACCAGCAGGGATAGCGGTTACTACGAGCAGTACTTC. The whole variable domain, remainder taken from reference TRBV15 and TRBJ2-7, is DAMVIQNPRYQVTQFGKPVTLSCSQTLNHNVMYWYQQKSSQAPKLLFHYYDKDFNNEADTPDNFQSRRPNTSFCFLDIRSPGLGDTAMYLCATSRDSGYYEQYFGPGTRLTVT.

The gene calls are TRBV19 and TRBJ1-2; 8 bases map to TRBD1. CDR1 and CDR2 from the germline V gene are LNHDA and SQIVND (reference sequence). V shed 5 bases, J shed 3 bases, and the junction held 5 bases outside the gene matches. This CDR3 is 14 amino acids long. CDR3 sequence: CASSSAGGDYGYTF. The CDR3 nucleotides are TGTGCCAGTAGTTCGGCAGGGGGCGACTATGGCTACACCTTC.

The rearrangement links TRBV5-1 to TRBJ1-4, with 9 bases identical to TRBD1. The CDR3 loop spans 15 amino acids. Looked up from germline, CDR1 is SGHRS and CDR2 is YFSETQ. With 3 bases clipped from V and 5 bases from J, the junction kept 5 bases outside the gene matches. CDR3 residues: CASSSLGTGNEKLFF. DNA of the CDR3: TGCGCCAGCAGCTCACTCGGGACAGGGAATGAAAAACTGTTTTTT.